This record looks at one TCR beta chain sequence and its context. This specimen comes from a study of blood T cell repertoires in COVID-19. One Seattle source followed patients from active infection through their disease course. The protocol was immunoSEQ multiplex PCR, while the TCRdb copy is restricted to in-frame clones and leaves out a portion. The data show 150,000 to 200,000 clones, over 90% seen once. After removal of 6 bases from V and 4 bases from J, the junction contained 10 bases not matched to a gene. The CDR3 has 15 residues. Germline V lookup: CDR1 MNHEY, CDR2 SVGAGI. Sequences were obtained from peripheral blood. This rearrangement joins TRBV6-5 to TRBJ1-2; 8 nucleotides align to TRBD1. The sequence was obtained from a woman aged 55-70 years with COVID-19, enrolled during active disease. This CDR3 reads CASSLGQGWVYGYTF. DNA of the CDR3: TGTGCCAGCAGCCTCGGACAGGGATGGGTCTATGGCTACACCTTC.